This paragraph covers one T cell receptor beta chain sequence. Under the authors' procedure: Amplification of reference gene primers was used by the study to estimate nucleated cell counts. Generated by immunoSEQ multiplex PCR, the TCRdb table keeps only in-frame clones and is missing some. V, J and clone size reflect that table, while D and trimming were determined from the DNA. The sample lists 250,000 to 350,000 clones, about 89% occurring once. Patients from Seattle were sampled longitudinally, starting during active infection. This entry comes from a study of blood T cell repertoires in COVID-19. What was sequenced was peripheral blood. This clonotype was obtained from a woman aged 25-40 years with COVID-19, enrolled during active disease.

CDR3 sequence (DNA): TGTGCCAGCAGCTTAGCGGCTGTAATGAACACTGAAGCTTTCTTT. Translating gives CASSLAAVMNTEAFF. The chain is built from TRBV7-8 and TRBJ1-1; D remains unclear. The CDR3 length is 15 residues. Germline CDR1 reads SGHVS; CDR2 reads FQNEAQ. Trimming took 0 bases from V and 0 from J, leaving 8 bases between them.